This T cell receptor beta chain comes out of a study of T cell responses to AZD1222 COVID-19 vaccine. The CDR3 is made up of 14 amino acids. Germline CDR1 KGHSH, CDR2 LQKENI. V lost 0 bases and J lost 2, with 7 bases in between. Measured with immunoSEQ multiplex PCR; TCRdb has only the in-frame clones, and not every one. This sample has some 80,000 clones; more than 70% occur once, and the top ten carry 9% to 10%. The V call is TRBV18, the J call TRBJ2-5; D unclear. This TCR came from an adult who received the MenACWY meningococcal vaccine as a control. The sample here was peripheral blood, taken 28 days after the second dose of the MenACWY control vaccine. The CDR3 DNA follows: TGTGCCAGCTCACCACCGTGGCGGCAAGAGACCCAGTACTTC. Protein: CASSPPWRQETQYF.